This T cell receptor (beta chain) was observed in a study of blood T cells in healthy people across ages. This clonotype appeared a few times. Using a J-beta primer mix together with a sample-barcoded 5' primer, a second PCR was run for roughly 7 to 11 cycles. In TCRdb, the 5' RACE reads were re-called with MiXCR into one record per CDR3 protein. The sample has approximately 1,000,000 distinct CDR3 sequences; around two fifths are singletons. Material: blood. This sequence originates from a man between 18 and 35 years old in good health.

The CDR3 reads CSAEARRVGEQFF. For the CDR3, the DNA is TGCAGTGCTGAGGCCCGCAGGGTGGGTGAGCAGTTCTTC. The chain links TRBV20-1 to TRBJ2-1, with TRBD1 as a possible D gene (5 bases). The CDR3 totals 13 residues. Deletions cut 5 bases from V and 9 bases from J, with 17 bases between. Germline V CDR1 and CDR2: DFQATT, SNEGSKA (reference sequence).